Below, one T cell receptor beta chain is given with its context. Profiled with immunoSEQ multiplex PCR; TCRdb holds only in-frame clones, not every one. The sample lists fewer than 250,000 clones, approximately 82% occurring once. The sample belongs to a study of cytomegalovirus exposure and HLA in healthy donors. V lost 6 bases and J 5 bases, leaving 17 bases between the germline ends. Germline V gene lookup returns CDR1 MGHDK and CDR2 SYGVNS. The CDR3 is made up of 14 amino acids. The TCR originated in a woman aged 18-35 years in good health and CMV-seronegative. The specimen sequenced was PBMCs. V and J are TRBV25-1 and TRBJ2-7, with D tentatively TRBD1 (5 bases). The CDR3 region has the DNA TGTGCCAGCAGGCCTTCAGGGCGGTTGGACGAGCAGTACTTC. This sequence encodes CASRPSGRLDEQYF.